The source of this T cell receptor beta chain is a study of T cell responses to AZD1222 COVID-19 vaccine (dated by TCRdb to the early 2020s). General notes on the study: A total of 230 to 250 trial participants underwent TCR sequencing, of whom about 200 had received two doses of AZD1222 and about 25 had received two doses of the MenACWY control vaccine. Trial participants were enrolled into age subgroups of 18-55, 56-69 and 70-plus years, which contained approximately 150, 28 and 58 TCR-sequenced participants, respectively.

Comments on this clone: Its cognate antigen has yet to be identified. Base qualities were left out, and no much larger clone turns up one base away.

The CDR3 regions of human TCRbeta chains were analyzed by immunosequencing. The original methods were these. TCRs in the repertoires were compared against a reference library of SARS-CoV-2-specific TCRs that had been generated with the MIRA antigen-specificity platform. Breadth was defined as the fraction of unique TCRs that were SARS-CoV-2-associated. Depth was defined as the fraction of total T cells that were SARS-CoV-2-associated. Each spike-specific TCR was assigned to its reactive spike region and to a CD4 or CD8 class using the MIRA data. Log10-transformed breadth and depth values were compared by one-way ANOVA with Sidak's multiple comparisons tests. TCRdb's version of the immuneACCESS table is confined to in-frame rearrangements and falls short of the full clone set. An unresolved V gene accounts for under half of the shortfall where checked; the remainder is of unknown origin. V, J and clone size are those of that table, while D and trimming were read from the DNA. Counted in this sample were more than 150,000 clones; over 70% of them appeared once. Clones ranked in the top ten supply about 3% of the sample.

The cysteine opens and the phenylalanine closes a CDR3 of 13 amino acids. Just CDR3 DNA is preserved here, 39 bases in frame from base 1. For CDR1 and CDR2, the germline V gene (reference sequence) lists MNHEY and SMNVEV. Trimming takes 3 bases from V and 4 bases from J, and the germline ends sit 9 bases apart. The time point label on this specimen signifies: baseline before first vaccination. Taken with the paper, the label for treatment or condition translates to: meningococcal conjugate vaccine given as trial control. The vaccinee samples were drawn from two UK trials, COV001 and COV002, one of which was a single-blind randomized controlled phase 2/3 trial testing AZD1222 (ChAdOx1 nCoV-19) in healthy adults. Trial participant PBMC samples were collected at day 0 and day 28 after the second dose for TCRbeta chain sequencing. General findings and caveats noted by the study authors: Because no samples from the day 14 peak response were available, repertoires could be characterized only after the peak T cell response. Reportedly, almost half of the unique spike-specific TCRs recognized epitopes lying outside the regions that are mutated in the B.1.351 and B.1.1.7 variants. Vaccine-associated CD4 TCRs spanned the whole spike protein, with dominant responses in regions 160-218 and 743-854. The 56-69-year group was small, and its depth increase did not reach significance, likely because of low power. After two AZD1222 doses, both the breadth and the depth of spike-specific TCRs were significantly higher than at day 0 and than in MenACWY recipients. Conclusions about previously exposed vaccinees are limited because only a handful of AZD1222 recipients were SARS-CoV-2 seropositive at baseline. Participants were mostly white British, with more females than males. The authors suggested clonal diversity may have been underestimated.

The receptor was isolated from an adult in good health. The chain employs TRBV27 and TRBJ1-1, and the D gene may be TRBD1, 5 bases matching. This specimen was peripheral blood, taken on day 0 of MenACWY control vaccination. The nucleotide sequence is TGTGCCAGCAGTTTCGCAGGGTCCACTGAAGCTTTCTTT. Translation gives CASSFAGSTEAFF.